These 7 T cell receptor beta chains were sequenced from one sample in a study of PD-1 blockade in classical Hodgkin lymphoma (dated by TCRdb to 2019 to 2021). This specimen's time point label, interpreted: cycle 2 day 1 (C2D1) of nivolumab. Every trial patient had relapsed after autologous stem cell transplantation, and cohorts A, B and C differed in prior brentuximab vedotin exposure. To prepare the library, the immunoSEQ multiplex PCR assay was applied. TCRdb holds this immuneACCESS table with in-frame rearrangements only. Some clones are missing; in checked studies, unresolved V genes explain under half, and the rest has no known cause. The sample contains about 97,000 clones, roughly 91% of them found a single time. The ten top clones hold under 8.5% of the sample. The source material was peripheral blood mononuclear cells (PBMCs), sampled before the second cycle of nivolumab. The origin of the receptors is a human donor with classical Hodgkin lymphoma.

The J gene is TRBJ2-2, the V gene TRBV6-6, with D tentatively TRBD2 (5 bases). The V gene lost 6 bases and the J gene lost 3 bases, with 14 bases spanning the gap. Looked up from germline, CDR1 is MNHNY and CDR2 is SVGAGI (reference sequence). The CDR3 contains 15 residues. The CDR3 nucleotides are TGTGCCAGCAGGCCGACGGGGATAGACACCGGGGAGCTGTTTTTT. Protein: CASRPTGIDTGELFF.

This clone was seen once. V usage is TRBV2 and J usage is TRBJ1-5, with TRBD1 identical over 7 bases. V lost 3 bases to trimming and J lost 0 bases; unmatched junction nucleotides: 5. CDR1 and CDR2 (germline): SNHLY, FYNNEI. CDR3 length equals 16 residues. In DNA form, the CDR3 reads TGTGCCAGCAGTGACCAGACAGGGTTTAGCAATCAGCCCCAGCATTTT. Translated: CASSDQTGFSNQPQHF.

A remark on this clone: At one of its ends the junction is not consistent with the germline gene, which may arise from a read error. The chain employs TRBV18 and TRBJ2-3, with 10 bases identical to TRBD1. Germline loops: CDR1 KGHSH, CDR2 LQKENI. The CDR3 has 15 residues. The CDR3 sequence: CASSPDRGRTDTQYF. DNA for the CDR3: TGTGCCAGCTCACCCGACAGGGGGCGCACGGATACGCAGTATTTT.

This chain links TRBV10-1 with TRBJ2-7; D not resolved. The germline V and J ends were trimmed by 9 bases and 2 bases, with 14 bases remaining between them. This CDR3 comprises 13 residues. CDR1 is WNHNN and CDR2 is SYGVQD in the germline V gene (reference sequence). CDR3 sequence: CARSNPSTYEQYF. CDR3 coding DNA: TGCGCCAGATCAAATCCCTCCACCTACGAGCAGTACTTC.

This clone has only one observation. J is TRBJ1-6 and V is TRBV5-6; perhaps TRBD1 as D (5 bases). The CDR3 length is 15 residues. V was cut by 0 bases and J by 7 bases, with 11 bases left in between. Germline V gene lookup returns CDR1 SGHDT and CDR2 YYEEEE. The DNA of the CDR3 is TGTGCCAGCAGCTTGGCGTCGCAGGGCAATTCACCCCTCCACTTT. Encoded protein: CASSLASQGNSPLHF.

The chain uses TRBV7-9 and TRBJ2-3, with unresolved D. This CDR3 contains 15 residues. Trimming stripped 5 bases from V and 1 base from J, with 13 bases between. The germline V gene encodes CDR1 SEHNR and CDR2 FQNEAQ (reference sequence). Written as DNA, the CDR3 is TGTGCCAGCAGCCATTTCGACCCCGGCACAGATACGCAGTATTTT. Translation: CASSHFDPGTDTQYF.

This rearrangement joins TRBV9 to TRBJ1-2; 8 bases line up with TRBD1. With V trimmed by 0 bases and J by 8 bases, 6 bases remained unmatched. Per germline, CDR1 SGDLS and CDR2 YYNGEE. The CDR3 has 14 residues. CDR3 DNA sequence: TGTGCCAGCAGCGTAGCCCAGGGGGCGAAGGGCTACACCTTC. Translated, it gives CASSVAQGAKGYTF.